This T cell receptor beta chain was retrieved from a study of blood T cell repertoires in COVID-19. Profiling relied on immunoSEQ multiplex PCR, and the TCRdb table lists in-frame clones only, not all of them. In the table there are more than 100,000 clones, roughly 70% of which are singletons. The V and J ends lost 5 bases and 7 bases respectively, with 20 bases between them. The CDR3 is made up of 15 amino acids. Per germline, CDR1 SQVTM and CDR2 ANQGSEA. The TCR sequence derives from a human donor with acute or convalescent COVID-19. The donor label of this sample is uncertain. Sequenced input: peripheral blood. The rearrangement uses TRBV29-1 and TRBJ2-2; perhaps TRBD1 as D (5 bases). CDR3 sequence: CSVLPNGQGNGELFF. CDR3 in DNA: TGCAGCGTTCTCCCCAATGGGCAGGGAAACGGGGAGCTGTTTTTT.